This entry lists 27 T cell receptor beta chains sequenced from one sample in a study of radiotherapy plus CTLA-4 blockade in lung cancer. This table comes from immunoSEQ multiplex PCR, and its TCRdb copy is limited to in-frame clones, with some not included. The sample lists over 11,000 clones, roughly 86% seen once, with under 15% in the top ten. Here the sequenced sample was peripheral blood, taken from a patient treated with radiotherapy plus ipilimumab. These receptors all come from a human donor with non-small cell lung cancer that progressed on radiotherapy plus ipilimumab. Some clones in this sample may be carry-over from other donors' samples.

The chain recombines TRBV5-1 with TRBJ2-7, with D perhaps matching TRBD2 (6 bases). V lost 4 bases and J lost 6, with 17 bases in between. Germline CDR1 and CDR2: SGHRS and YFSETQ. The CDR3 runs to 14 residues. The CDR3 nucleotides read TGCGCCAGCAGCCCCCGGGGGTCACTCTTCGAGCAGTACTTC. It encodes CASSPRGSLFEQYF.

This CDR3 is CASSQDRRKEETQYF. DNA for the CDR3: TGCGCCAGCAGCCAGGACAGGAGGAAAGAAGAGACCCAGTACTTC. This chain connects TRBV4-3 to TRBJ2-5; TRBD1 aligns across 7 bases. The ends lost 3 bases at V and 3 bases at J; junction bases unmatched: 7. Germline CDR1 and CDR2: LGHNA and YSLEER. The CDR3 loop spans 15 amino acids.

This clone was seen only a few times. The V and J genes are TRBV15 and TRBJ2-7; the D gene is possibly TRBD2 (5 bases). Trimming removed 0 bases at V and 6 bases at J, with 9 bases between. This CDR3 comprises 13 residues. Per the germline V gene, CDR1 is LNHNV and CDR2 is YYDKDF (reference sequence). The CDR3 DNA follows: TGTGCCACCAGCAGAGAATTAGCGTTCGAGCAGTACTTC. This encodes CATSRELAFEQYF.

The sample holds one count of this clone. CDR3 sequence reads: CASSLGIVGGPSSYEQYF. DNA for the CDR3: TGCGCCAGCAGCTTGGGGATTGTAGGAGGACCTAGCTCCTACGAGCAGTACTTC. The J gene is TRBJ2-7, the V gene TRBV5-1; weak D call: TRBD2 (5 bases). The CDR3 is made up of 18 amino acids. Between the trimmed V and J ends, which lost 0 bases and 0 bases, there was a span of 19 bases. CDR1 is SGHRS and CDR2 is YFSETQ in the germline V gene.

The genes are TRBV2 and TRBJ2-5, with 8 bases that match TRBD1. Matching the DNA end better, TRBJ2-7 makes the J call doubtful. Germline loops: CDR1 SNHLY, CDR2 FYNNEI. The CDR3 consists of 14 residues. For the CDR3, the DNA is TGTGCCACCAGCCGGGACAGGACTTCCTACGAGCAGTACTTC. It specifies CATSRDRTSYEQYF.

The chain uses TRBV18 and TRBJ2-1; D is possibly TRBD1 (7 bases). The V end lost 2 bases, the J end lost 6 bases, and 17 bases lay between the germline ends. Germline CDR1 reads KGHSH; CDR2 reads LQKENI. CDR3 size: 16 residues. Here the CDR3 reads CASSPGGGQGGNEQFF. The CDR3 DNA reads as TGTGCCAGCTCACCAGGCGGCGGGCAGGGGGGCAATGAGCAGTTCTTC.

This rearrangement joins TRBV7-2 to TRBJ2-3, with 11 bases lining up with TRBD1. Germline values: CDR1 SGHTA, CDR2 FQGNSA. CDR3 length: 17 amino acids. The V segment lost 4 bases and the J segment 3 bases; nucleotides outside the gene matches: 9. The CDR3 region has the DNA TGTGCCAGCAGCTCCACCGGGACAGGGGGGCAGACAGATACGCAGTATTTT. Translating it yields CASSSTGTGGQTDTQYF.

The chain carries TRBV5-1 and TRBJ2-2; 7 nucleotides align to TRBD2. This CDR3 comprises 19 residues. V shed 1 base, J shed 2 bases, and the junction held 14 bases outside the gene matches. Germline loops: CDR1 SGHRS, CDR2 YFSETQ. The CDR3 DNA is TGCGCCAGCAGCTTGACTTTTGGGGCGGGAGCCGAAAACACCGGGGAGCTGTTTTTT. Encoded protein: CASSLTFGAGAENTGELFF.

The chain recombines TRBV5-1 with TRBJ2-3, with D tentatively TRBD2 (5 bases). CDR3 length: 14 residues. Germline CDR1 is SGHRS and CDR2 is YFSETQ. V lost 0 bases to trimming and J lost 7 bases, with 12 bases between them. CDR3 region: CASSLGGAKNTQYF. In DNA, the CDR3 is TGCGCCAGCAGCTTGGGGGGAGCCAAGAATACGCAGTATTTT. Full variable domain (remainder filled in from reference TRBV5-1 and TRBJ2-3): KAGVTQTPRYLIKTRGQQVTLSCSPISGHRSVSWYQQTPGQGLQFLFEYFSETQRNKGNFPGRFSGRQFSNSRSEMNVSTLELGDSALYLCASSLGGAKNTQYFGPGTRLTVL.

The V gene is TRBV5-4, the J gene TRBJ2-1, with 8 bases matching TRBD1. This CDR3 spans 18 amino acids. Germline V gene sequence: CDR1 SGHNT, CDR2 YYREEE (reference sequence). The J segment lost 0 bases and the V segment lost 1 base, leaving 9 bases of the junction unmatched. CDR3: CASSLYTGGRSSYNEQFF. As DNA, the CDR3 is TGTGCCAGCAGCTTGTATACAGGGGGGAGAAGCTCCTACAATGAGCAGTTCTTC.

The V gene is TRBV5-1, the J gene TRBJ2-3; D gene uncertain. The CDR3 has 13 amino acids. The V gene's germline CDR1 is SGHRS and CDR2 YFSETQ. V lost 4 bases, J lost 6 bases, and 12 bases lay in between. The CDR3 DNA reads TGCGCCAGCAGCACCAGCACCGGGGATACGCAGTATTTT. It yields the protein CASSTSTGDTQYF.

The CDR3 DNA reads as TGCGCCAGCAGCCAAACCTTTGCAGGGGGTTTTGGAAACACCATATATTTT. The encoded protein is CASSQTFAGGFGNTIYF. The V gene is TRBV4-1, the J gene TRBJ1-3; 7 positions match TRBD1. After removal of 2 bases from V and 3 bases from J, the junction contained 10 bases not matched to a gene. This CDR3 spans 17 amino acids. The germline V gene has CDR1 MGHRA and CDR2 YSYEKL.

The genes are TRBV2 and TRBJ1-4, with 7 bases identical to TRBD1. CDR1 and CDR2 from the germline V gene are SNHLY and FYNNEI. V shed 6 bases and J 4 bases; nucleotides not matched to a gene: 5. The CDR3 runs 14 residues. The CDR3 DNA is TGTGCCAGCAGGGTCGGACAGGTTAATGAAAAACTGTTTTTT. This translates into CASRVGQVNEKLFF.

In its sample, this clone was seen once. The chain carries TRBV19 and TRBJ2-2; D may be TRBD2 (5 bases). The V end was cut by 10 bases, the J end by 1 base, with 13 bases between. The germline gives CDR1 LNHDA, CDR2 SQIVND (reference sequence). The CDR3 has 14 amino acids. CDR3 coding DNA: TGTGCCACTAAACTGGACTGGAACACCGGGGAGCTGTTTTTT. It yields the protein CATKLDWNTGELFF.

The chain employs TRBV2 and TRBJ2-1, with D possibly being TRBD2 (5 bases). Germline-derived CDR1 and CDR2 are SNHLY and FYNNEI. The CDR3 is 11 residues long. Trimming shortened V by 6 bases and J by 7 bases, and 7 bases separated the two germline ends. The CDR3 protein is CASSGENEQFF. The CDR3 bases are TGTGCCAGCAGCGGGGAGAATGAGCAGTTCTTC.

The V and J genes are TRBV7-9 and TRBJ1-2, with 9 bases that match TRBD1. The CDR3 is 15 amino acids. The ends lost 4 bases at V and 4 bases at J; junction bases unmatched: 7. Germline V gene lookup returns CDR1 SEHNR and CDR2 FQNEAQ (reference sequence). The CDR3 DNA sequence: TGTGCCAGCAGCTCCTGGGACAGGGTGGGCTATGGCTACACCTTC. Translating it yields CASSSWDRVGYGYTF. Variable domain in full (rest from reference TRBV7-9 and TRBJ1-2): DTGVSQNPRHKITKRGQNVTFRCDPISEHNRLYWYRQTLGQGPEFLTYFQNEAQLEKSRLLSDRFSAERPKGSFSTLEIQRTEQGDSAMYLCASSSWDRVGYGYTFGSGTRLTVV.

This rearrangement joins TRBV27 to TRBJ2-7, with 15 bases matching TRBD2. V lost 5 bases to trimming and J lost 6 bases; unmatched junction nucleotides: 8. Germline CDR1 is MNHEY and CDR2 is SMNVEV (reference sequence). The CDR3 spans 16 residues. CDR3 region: CASSPGTSGRYREQYF. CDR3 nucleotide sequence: TGTGCCAGCAGTCCCGGGACTAGCGGGAGGTATCGCGAGCAGTACTTC.

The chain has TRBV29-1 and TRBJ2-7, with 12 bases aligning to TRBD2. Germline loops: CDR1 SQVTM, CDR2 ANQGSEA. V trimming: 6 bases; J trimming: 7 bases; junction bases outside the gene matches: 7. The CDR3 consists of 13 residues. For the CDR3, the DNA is TGCAGCGTCCGACTAGCGGGAGCTAAGGAGCAGTACTTC. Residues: CSVRLAGAKEQYF.

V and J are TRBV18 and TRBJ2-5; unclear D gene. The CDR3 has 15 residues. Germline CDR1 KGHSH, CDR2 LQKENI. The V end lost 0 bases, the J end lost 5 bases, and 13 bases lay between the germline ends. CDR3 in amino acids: CASSPPSLDSETQYF. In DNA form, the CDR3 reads TGTGCCAGCTCACCACCCTCCCTAGACTCGGAGACCCAGTACTTC.

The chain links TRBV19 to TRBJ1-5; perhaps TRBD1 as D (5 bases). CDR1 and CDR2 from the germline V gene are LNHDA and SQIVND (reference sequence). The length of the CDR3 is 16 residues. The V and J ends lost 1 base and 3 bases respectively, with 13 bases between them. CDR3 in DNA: TGTGCCAGTAGTATAGCCCCAGGGCCGGACAATCAGCCCCAGCATTTT. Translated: CASSIAPGPDNQPQHF.

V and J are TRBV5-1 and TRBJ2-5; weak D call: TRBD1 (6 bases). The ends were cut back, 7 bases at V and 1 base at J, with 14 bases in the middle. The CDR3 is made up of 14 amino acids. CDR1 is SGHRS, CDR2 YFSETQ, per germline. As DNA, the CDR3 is TGCGCCAGCCGACTACAGGGATCCCAAGAGACCCAGTACTTC. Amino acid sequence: CASRLQGSQETQYF.

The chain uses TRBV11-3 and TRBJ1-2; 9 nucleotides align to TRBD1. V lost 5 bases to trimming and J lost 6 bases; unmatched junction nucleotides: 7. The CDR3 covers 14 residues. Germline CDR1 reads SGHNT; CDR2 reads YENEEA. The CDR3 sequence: CASSITGTGNGYTF. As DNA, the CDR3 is TGTGCCAGCAGCATAACCGGGACAGGGAATGGCTACACCTTC.

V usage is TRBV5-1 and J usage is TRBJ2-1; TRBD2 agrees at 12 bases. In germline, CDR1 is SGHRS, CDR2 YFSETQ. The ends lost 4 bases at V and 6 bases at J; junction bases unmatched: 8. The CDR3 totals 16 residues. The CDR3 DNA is TGCGCCAGCAGCCCAGCGACTAGCGGGAGTTTCAATGAGCAGTTCTTC. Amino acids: CASSPATSGSFNEQFF.

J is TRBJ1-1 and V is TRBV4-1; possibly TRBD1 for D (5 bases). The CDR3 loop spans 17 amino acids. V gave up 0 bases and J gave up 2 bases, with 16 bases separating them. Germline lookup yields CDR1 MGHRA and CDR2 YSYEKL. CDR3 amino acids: CASSQEGGWQGNTEAFF. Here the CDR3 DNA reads TGCGCCAGCAGCCAAGAAGGTGGGTGGCAGGGAAACACTGAAGCTTTCTTT.

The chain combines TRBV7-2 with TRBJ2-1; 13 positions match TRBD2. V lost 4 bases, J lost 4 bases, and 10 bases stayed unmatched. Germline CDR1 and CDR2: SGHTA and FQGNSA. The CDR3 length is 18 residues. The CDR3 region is CASSSRAGLAGSYNEQFF. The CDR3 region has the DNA TGTGCCAGCAGCTCACGGGCGGGACTAGCGGGATCTTACAATGAGCAGTTCTTC.

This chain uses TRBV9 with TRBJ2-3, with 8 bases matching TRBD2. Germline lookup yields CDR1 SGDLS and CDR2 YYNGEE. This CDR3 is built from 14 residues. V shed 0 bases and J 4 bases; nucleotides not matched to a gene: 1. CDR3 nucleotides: TGTGCCAGCAGCGTAGCGGGGGGGCCAGATACGCAGTATTTT. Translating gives CASSVAGGPDTQYF.

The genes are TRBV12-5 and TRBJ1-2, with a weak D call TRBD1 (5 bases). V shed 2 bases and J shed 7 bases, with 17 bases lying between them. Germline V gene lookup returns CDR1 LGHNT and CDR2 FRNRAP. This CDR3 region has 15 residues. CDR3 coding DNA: TGTGCTAGTGGTTTGCTTAGCGGGGGTAGGGGTGGCTACACCTTC. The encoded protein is CASGLLSGGRGGYTF.